This entry lists 30 T cell receptor beta chains sequenced from one sample in a study of T cell repertoires in cytomegalovirus infection. TCRdb re-called the reads with MiXCR, one entry per CDR3 protein. In the table there are 600,000 to 700,000 distinct CDR3 sequences, about 30% of which are singletons. These receptors' antigens are unknown. The sample in question was cultured PBMCs, obtained from culture after CMV antigen stimulation. These receptors were taken from a human donor in good health (CMV status not recorded). Some clones in this sample may be carry-over from other donors' samples.

V usage is TRBV29-1 and J usage is TRBJ1-1; 8 bases are shared with TRBD1. This CDR3 region has 14 residues. Germline assignment: CDR1 SQVTM and CDR2 ANQGSEA. Trimming took 6 bases from V and 8 from J; bases not matched to a gene: 14. CDR3: CSVAPSDRGDEAFF. Here the CDR3 DNA reads TGCAGCGTGGCCCCCTCAGACAGGGGCGACGAAGCTTTCTTT.

J is TRBJ2-7 and V is TRBV15; 9 bases fit TRBD1. The CDR3 consists of 14 residues. V was pared by 4 bases and J by 2 bases, with 3 bases of the junction left unmatched. The V gene's germline CDR1 is LNHNV and CDR2 YYDKDF (reference sequence). In DNA form, the CDR3 reads TGTGCCACCAGCAACAGGGGGCCGGCCTACGAGCAGTACTTC. Residues: CATSNRGPAYEQYF.

The chain combines TRBV6-2 or TRBV6-3 with TRBJ2-3; weak D call: TRBD2 (6 bases). The V end lost 7 bases, the J end lost 2 bases, and 13 bases lay between the germline ends. This CDR3 has 14 residues. Germline V gene sequence: CDR1 MNHEY, CDR2 SVGEGT. This CDR3 reads CASKYGGNTDTQYF. The CDR3 DNA reads TGTGCCAGCAAGTACGGAGGGAACACAGATACGCAGTATTTT.

This chain uses TRBV7-6 with TRBJ1-4; 7 bases align to TRBD1. V shed 5 bases and J 5 bases; nucleotides not matched to a gene: 8. CDR3 length: 15 residues. Germline CDR1 reads SGHVS; CDR2 reads FNYEAQ. This chain's CDR3 is CASSPRQGVNEKLFF. DNA for the CDR3: TGTGCCAGCAGCCCGAGACAGGGTGTAAATGAAAAACTGTTTTTT. The entire variable domain, with the rest obtained from reference TRBV7-6 and TRBJ1-4, is as follows: GAGVSQSPRYKVTKRGQDVALRCDPISGHVSLYWYRQALGQGPEFLTYFNYEAQQDKSGLPNDRFSAERPEGSISTLTIQRTEQRDSAMYRCASSPRQGVNEKLFFGSGTQLSVL.

The sample holds a few counts of this clonotype. V usage is TRBV12-3 or TRBV12-4 and J usage is TRBJ1-6; D remains unclear. The ends were cut back, 7 bases at V and 4 bases at J, with 11 bases in the middle. This CDR3 has 14 residues. The CDR3 is CASTSPGYNSPLHF. The CDR3 DNA reads as TGTGCCAGCACCTCCCCGGGATATAATTCACCCCTCCACTTT.

This clonotype appeared a few times. This chain uses TRBV20-1 with TRBJ1-5; D is ambiguous. The germline V gene encodes CDR1 DFQATT and CDR2 SNEGSKA (reference sequence). V shed 6 bases and J shed 0 bases, with 12 bases lying between them. The length of the CDR3 is 14 residues. The CDR3 spells CSAGRSNSNQPQHF. DNA of the CDR3: TGCAGTGCAGGACGTAGTAATAGCAATCAGCCCCAGCATTTT.

This chain links TRBV23-1 with TRBJ2-1, with D maybe TRBD2 (5 bases). TRBV23-1 falls under the ORF class, with uncertain function. The CDR3 length is 16 residues. V lost 4 bases to trimming and J lost 1 base, with 14 bases between them. The CDR3 loop is CASSPQTSESYNEQFF. The CDR3 region has the DNA TGCGCCAGCAGTCCGCAAACTAGTGAGTCCTACAATGAGCAGTTCTTC.

This clonotype was recorded at least ten times. The CDR3 nucleotides read TGTGCCAGCAGCTCTGACAGAGGTGAAAAACTGTTTTTT. This codes for CASSSDRGEKLFF. J is TRBJ1-4 and V is TRBV7-2, with D possibly TRBD1 on 5 matching bases. Germline assignment: CDR1 SGHTA and CDR2 FQGNSA. The germline V and J ends were trimmed by 4 bases and 7 bases, with 10 bases remaining between them. This CDR3 region has 13 residues. The full variable domain, in which reference TRBV7-2 and TRBJ1-4 provide the parts outside the CDR3, is GAGVSQSPSNKVTEKGKDVELRCDPISGHTALYWYRQSLGQGLEFLIYFQGNSAPDKSGLPSDRFSAERTGGSVSTLTIQRTQQEDSAVYLCASSSDRGEKLFFGSGTQLSVL.

This clonotype has only a few counts. This chain uses TRBV30 with TRBJ2-1; the match to TRBD2 covers 12 bases. This CDR3 spans 16 amino acids. V shed 3 bases, J shed 8 bases, and the junction held 11 bases outside the gene matches. Germline V gene lookup returns CDR1 GTSNPN and CDR2 SVGIG (reference sequence). CDR3 DNA: TGTGCCTGGAGCCTAGCGGGAGGGCCTGTTCAAGATGAGCAGTTCTTC. It yields the protein CAWSLAGGPVQDEQFF.

This clonotype was counted a few times. The gene calls are TRBV6-2 or TRBV6-3 and TRBJ2-3; 9 bases line up with TRBD2. Trimming at V came to 6 bases and at J to 6 bases, leaving 13 bases not matched to a gene. The CDR3 length is 16 residues. In germline, CDR1 is MNHEY, CDR2 SVGEGT. This chain's CDR3 is CASSSLGGRAGDTQYF. The DNA of the CDR3 is TGTGCCAGCAGCTCCCTTGGCGGGAGGGCCGGGGATACGCAGTATTTT.

This clonotype was detected a few times. V usage is TRBV7-9 and J usage is TRBJ2-3, with 9 positions matching TRBD1. Per the germline V gene, CDR1 is SEHNR and CDR2 is FQNEAQ (reference sequence). CDR3 size: 16 residues. J was trimmed by 5 bases and V by 3 bases; bases with no gene match: 9. Here the CDR3 reads CASSLWTGAGEDTQYF. For the CDR3, the DNA is TGTGCCAGCAGCTTGTGGACAGGGGCCGGTGAAGATACGCAGTATTTT.

The CDR3 sequence is CASSAREMNTGELFF. In DNA, the CDR3 is TGTGCCAGCAGCGCCCGGGAGATGAACACCGGGGAGCTGTTTTTT. The rearrangement joins TRBV11-3 to TRBJ2-2; D may be TRBD2 (6 bases). Deletions cut 5 bases from V and 1 base from J, with 11 bases between. The CDR3 runs to 15 residues. Germline-derived CDR1 and CDR2 are SGHNT and YENEEA.

This clonotype occurred a few times. This chain uses TRBV7-2 with TRBJ2-5; D perhaps matches TRBD1 (6 bases). The CDR3 is made up of 14 amino acids. V lost 5 bases to trimming and J lost 5 bases, with 15 bases between them. The germline CDR1 and CDR2 sequences are SGHTA and FQGNSA. The DNA for the CDR3 is TGTGCCAGCAGCCTCAATGGTGGGGGCGAGACCCAGTACTTC. This gives the protein CASSLNGGGETQYF.

The chain joins TRBV29-1 to TRBJ2-3; unclear D gene. CDR1 SQVTM and CDR2 ANQGSEA come from the germline V gene. This CDR3 spans 13 amino acids. The V end lost 5 bases, the J end lost 2 bases, and 11 bases lay between the germline ends. The CDR3 is CSVSPRFTDTQYF. DNA for the CDR3: TGCAGCGTTTCGCCTAGATTCACAGATACGCAGTATTTT.

This clonotype has ten or more counts. The rearrangement links TRBV7-2 to TRBJ2-3; TRBD1 matches at 10 bases. The CDR3 contains 15 residues. Trimming removed 5 bases from V and 6 bases from J; junction bases left unmatched: 8. The V gene's germline CDR1 is SGHTA and CDR2 FQGNSA. This CDR3 reads CASSQRQGARDTQYF. For the CDR3, the DNA is TGTGCCAGCAGCCAAAGACAGGGGGCGAGGGATACGCAGTATTTT.

This clonotype occurred many times. The chain uses TRBV6-1 and TRBJ2-5; D gene uncertain. Trimming stripped 3 bases from V and 5 bases from J, with 10 bases between. This CDR3 region has 13 residues. CDR1 MNHNS and CDR2 SASEGT come from the germline V gene. The CDR3 nucleotides read TGTGCCAGCAGTGATAACGCCGCGGAGACCCAGTACTTC. Translated: CASSDNAAETQYF.

This clonotype was found a few times. The gene calls are TRBV19 and TRBJ2-7; tentatively, D is TRBD1 (6 bases). Trimming removed 10 bases from V and 4 bases from J, with 14 bases in between. Germline V CDR1 and CDR2: LNHDA, SQIVND (reference sequence). The CDR3 runs to 12 residues. CDR3 sequence reads: CATLNREYEQYF. CDR3 DNA: TGTGCCACTTTAAACAGGGAATACGAGCAGTACTTC.

The chain combines TRBV29-1 with TRBJ2-7; D is possibly TRBD2 (5 bases). This CDR3 region has 13 residues. With 4 bases removed from V and 0 bases from J, the gap between germline ends came to 10 bases. CDR1 is SQVTM and CDR2 is ANQGSEA in the germline V gene. The CDR3 is CSVVWRSSYEQYF. CDR3 bases: TGCAGCGTTGTGTGGAGGAGCTCCTACGAGCAGTACTTC.

The chain combines TRBV5-1 with TRBJ2-5; TRBD1 agrees at 7 bases. The CDR3 spans 15 residues. V shed 0 bases and J 4 bases; nucleotides not matched to a gene: 6. Germline CDR1 reads SGHRS; CDR2 reads YFSETQ. The CDR3 DNA reads as TGCGCCAGCAGCTTGGAGGGGGCCAGGGGAGAGACCCAGTACTTC. Protein: CASSLEGARGETQYF.

The chain couples TRBV7-2 to TRBJ2-7, with a tentative D call TRBD1 (6 bases). V gave up 9 bases and J gave up 4 bases, with 28 bases separating them. Germline CDR1 is SGHTA and CDR2 is FQGNSA. The CDR3 extends over 17 amino acids. CDR3 sequence (DNA): TGTGCCAGGCCGGGCCCCAGGGGTCAAGCCTGTTCGTACGAGCAGTACTTC. It encodes CARPGPRGQACSYEQYF. The full variable domain, its missing parts supplied by reference TRBV7-2 and TRBJ2-7, is GAGVSQSPSNKVTEKGKDVELRCDPISGHTALYWYRQSLGQGLEFLIYFQGNSAPDKSGLPSDRFSAERTGGSVSTLTIQRTQQEDSAVYLCARPGPRGQACSYEQYFGPGTRLTVT.

The rearrangement joins TRBV7-9 to TRBJ1-2, with a weak D call TRBD1 (5 bases). The CDR3 loop spans 15 amino acids. Deletions cut 5 bases from V and 3 bases from J, with 16 bases between. Germline CDR1 reads SEHNR; CDR2 reads FQNEAQ (reference sequence). The CDR3 DNA reads as TGTGCCAGCAGCAAAAATCAGGGAGAGGACTATGGCTACACCTTC. Its translation: CASSKNQGEDYGYTF.

The chain has TRBV6-5 and TRBJ2-1; D tentatively fits TRBD1 or TRBD2 (5 bases each). Between the trimmed V and J ends, which lost 0 bases and 2 bases, there was a span of 14 bases. Germline V gene sequence: CDR1 MNHEY, CDR2 SVGAGI. CDR3 length equals 17 residues. The CDR3 DNA reads TGTGCCAGCAGTTACTCGAGTCGGGGCCTTACCTACAATGAGCAGTTCTTC. It codes for CASSYSSRGLTYNEQFF.

The V call is TRBV12-3 or TRBV12-4, the J call TRBJ2-1, with 7 bases that match TRBD1. The length of the CDR3 is 13 residues. With V trimmed by 2 bases and J by 10 bases, 5 bases remained unmatched. The CDR3 DNA follows: TGTGCCAGCAGTTTAAGACAGGGCGGGGAGCAGTTCTTC. It is translated as CASSLRQGGEQFF.

J is TRBJ1-6 and V is TRBV19; D remains ambiguous. V lost 3 bases to trimming and J lost 7 bases, with 7 bases between them. In germline, CDR1 is LNHDA, CDR2 SQIVND (reference sequence). CDR3 length equals 13 residues. Here the CDR3 reads CASSIGQNSPLHF. The CDR3, as DNA: TGTGCCAGTAGTATCGGGCAGAATTCACCCCTCCACTTT.

A single count supports this clonotype. The gene calls are TRBV7-9 and TRBJ2-1; 14 nucleotides agree with TRBD2. The junction had 11 bases not matched to a gene; V was cut back by 5 bases and J by 8 bases. CDR3 length: 17 amino acids. Germline lookup yields CDR1 SEHNR and CDR2 FQNEAQ (reference sequence). CDR3 sequence reads: CASSPRSGLAGVDEQFF. CDR3 sequence (DNA): TGTGCCAGCAGCCCTAGGTCGGGACTAGCGGGAGTCGATGAGCAGTTCTTC.

The chain couples TRBV19 to TRBJ2-1; 8 bases fit TRBD2. Looked up from germline, CDR1 is LNHDA and CDR2 is SQIVND (reference sequence). The CDR3 has 15 residues. The trim removed 3 bases at V and 3 bases at J, leaving 4 bases unmatched. The CDR3 spells CASSIQRGFYNEQFF. The CDR3 nucleotides read TGTGCCAGTAGTATCCAGCGGGGGTTCTACAATGAGCAGTTCTTC.

This sequence joins TRBV6-6 and TRBJ1-6; D not certain. The CDR3 spans 13 residues. Germline values: CDR1 MNHNY, CDR2 SVGAGI (reference sequence). With 5 bases removed from V and 7 bases from J, the gap between germline ends came to 9 bases. The CDR3, as DNA: TGTGCCAGCAGTGTCAGACTAAATTCACCCCTCCACTTT. This sequence encodes CASSVRLNSPLHF.

The rearrangement links TRBV12-3 or TRBV12-4 to TRBJ2-3, with D perhaps matching TRBD2 (6 bases). The CDR3 totals 16 residues. V lost 7 bases, J lost 2 bases, and 19 bases lay in between. The CDR3, as DNA: TGTGCCAGCACCCCAGAAGTCTTAGCGGTCACAGATACGCAGTATTTT. Translated: CASTPEVLAVTDTQYF.

This clonotype was observed a handful of times. This chain connects TRBV7-8 to TRBJ1-6; D gene ambiguous. V was shortened by 4 bases and J by 1 base, with 14 bases between the two germline ends. The V gene's germline CDR1 is SGHVS and CDR2 FQNEAQ. The CDR3 is 17 amino acids. The CDR3 loop reads CASSSSPMESYNSPLHF. The CDR3 DNA is TGTGCCAGCAGCTCCAGCCCAATGGAGTCCTATAATTCACCCCTCCACTTT.

This clonotype was seen a handful of times. J is TRBJ2-1 and V is TRBV6-5; 10 nucleotides align to TRBD2. Unmatched junction bases numbered 6, after V lost 6 bases and J lost 1 base. Germline CDR1 MNHEY, CDR2 SVGAGI. CDR3 length: 16 amino acids. CDR3 nucleotides: TGTGCCAGCAGCCCTGGACTAGCGGTATCCTACAATGAGCAGTTCTTC. Encoded protein: CASSPGLAVSYNEQFF.